These 24 T cell receptor beta chains originate from one sample sequenced in a study of blood T cell repertoires in COVID-19 (dated by TCRdb to the early 2020s). Libraries were built with the immunoSEQ multiplex PCR assay. TCRdb carries this immuneACCESS record with in-frame sequences only. Its versions omit some clonotypes, under half of them owing to an unresolved V gene in the studies checked, with the rest unexplained. A total of 200,000 to 250,000 clones appear in this sample, over 70% of them only once. More than 3% of the sample rests with the top ten. Sequencing input: PBMCs or T cells enriched from blood (not recorded which). Every receptor here comes from a woman aged 25 to 45 who had been exposed to COVID-19.

CDR3 bases: TGTGCCAGCAGTTTAATGAGGGAAACAGATACGCAGTATTTT. The encoded protein is CASSLMRETDTQYF. This chain joins TRBV28 and TRBJ2-3; weak D call: TRBD2 (5 bases). The CDR3 has 14 amino acids. Germline loops: CDR1 MDHEN, CDR2 SYDVKM. The V and J ends lost 2 bases and 3 bases respectively, with 9 bases between them.

The chain couples TRBV9 to TRBJ1-3; 7 positions agree with TRBD1. V lost 4 bases to trimming and J lost 0 bases; unmatched junction nucleotides: 7. This CDR3 region has 16 residues. Germline V gene lookup returns CDR1 SGDLS and CDR2 YYNGEE. CDR3: CASSSGQLVSGNTIYF. CDR3 nucleotides: TGTGCCAGCAGCTCGGGACAGCTCGTCTCTGGAAACACCATATATTTT. Filled out from reference TRBV9 and TRBJ1-3, the complete variable domain reads DSGVTQTPKHLITATGQRVTLRCSPRSGDLSVYWYQQSLDQGLQFLIQYYNGEERAKGNILERFSAQQFPDLHSELNLSSLELGDSALYFCASSSGQLVSGNTIYFGEGSWLTVV.

The V gene is TRBV5-6, the J gene TRBJ2-1, with 9 bases aligning to TRBD1. CDR3 size: 14 residues. Germline V gene sequence: CDR1 SGHDT, CDR2 YYEEEE. Trimming took 4 bases from V and 4 from J; bases not matched to a gene: 3. The DNA of the CDR3 is TGTGCCAGCAGCAGGGACAGGGCGTACAATGAGCAGTTCTTC. Translated: CASSRDRAYNEQFF. Together with reference TRBV5-6 and TRBJ2-1, the CDR3 gives the full variable domain: DAGVTQSPTHLIKTRGQQVTLRCSPKSGHDTVSWYQQALGQGPQFIFQYYEEEERQRGNFPDRFSGHQFPNYSSELNVNALLLGDSALYLCASSRDRAYNEQFFGPGTRLTVL.

This clone was observed a single time. V gene TRBV25-1 combines with J gene TRBJ1-1; possibly TRBD1 for D (5 bases). V lost 1 base and J 2 bases, leaving 8 bases between the germline ends. The germline V gene has CDR1 MGHDK and CDR2 SYGVNS. This CDR3 spans 14 amino acids. This CDR3 is CASSEWGDNTEAFF. CDR3 nucleotides: TGTGCCAGCAGTGAATGGGGGGATAACACTGAAGCTTTCTTT. The variable domain in full, with the rest retrieved from reference TRBV25-1 and TRBJ1-1, is EADIYQTPRYLVIGTGKKITLECSQTMGHDKMYWYQQDPGMELHLIHYSYGVNSTEKGDLSSESTVSRIRTEHFPLTLESARPSHTSQYLCASSEWGDNTEAFFGQGTRLTVV.

This chain uses TRBV13 with TRBJ2-7; tentatively, D is TRBD2 (5 bases). The V gene's germline CDR1 is PRHDT and CDR2 FYEKMQ (reference sequence). Trimming pared 1 base from V and 0 bases from J, leaving 13 bases between. This CDR3 is built from 16 residues. The CDR3 spells CASSLERKTSSYEQYF. As DNA, the CDR3 is TGTGCCAGCAGCTTAGAGCGGAAGACCAGCTCCTACGAGCAGTACTTC.

The chain carries TRBV6-6 and TRBJ2-2; 8 positions match TRBD2. CDR1 is MNHNY, CDR2 SVGAGI, per germline (reference sequence). With V trimmed by 2 bases and J by 8 bases, 10 bases remained unmatched. The CDR3 covers 16 residues. The CDR3 DNA reads TGTGCCAGCAGTTACCCTCCGAGCGGGAGTACGGGGGAGCTGTTTTTT. It specifies CASSYPPSGSTGELFF.

The chain's CDR3 is CASSESVGAGEQFF. DNA for the CDR3: TGCGCCAGCAGTGAGTCAGTGGGAGCTGGTGAGCAGTTCTTC. This rearrangement joins TRBV10-1 to TRBJ2-1, with D perhaps TRBD2 (5 bases). CDR1 and CDR2 (germline): WNHNN, SYGVQD (reference sequence). This CDR3 contains 14 residues. With 0 bases removed from V and 9 bases from J, the gap between germline ends came to 12 bases.

The rearrangement joins TRBV27 to TRBJ1-2; 7 bases align to TRBD1. The CDR3 is 15 amino acids. Looked up from germline, CDR1 is MNHEY and CDR2 is SMNVEV (reference sequence). J was trimmed by 1 base and V by 7 bases; bases with no gene match: 9. CDR3 nucleotides: TGTGCCAGCACCGAGACAGGGAGAGTTAACTATGGCTACACCTTC. Residues: CASTETGRVNYGYTF.

This clone was found once. The chain joins TRBV9 to TRBJ1-6; D uncertain. The CDR3 consists of 12 residues. The germline CDR1 and CDR2 sequences are SGDLS and YYNGEE. Trimming stripped 2 bases from V and 9 bases from J, with 6 bases between. The CDR3 coding sequence is TGTGCCAGCAGCGTTGCAGGTTCACCCCTCCACTTT. It encodes CASSVAGSPLHF.

The chain uses TRBV2 and TRBJ1-2; D ambiguous. CDR3 length: 15 residues. With 6 bases removed from V and 1 base from J, the gap between germline ends came to 15 bases. CDR1 is SNHLY, CDR2 FYNNEI, per germline. The CDR3 nucleotides are TGTGCCAGCAGCGAATTCCCGGGTATTAACTATGGCTACACCTTC. Translating gives CASSEFPGINYGYTF.

The J gene is TRBJ2-2, the V gene TRBV11-2; possible D gene TRBD2, 6 bases. Trimming took off 5 bases at V and 0 bases at J, with 10 bases between the two ends. Germline V gives CDR1 SGHAT, CDR2 FQNNGV. The CDR3 extends over 15 amino acids. The CDR3, as DNA: TGTGCCAGCAGCCCGACTAGAACGAACACCGGGGAGCTGTTTTTT. It is translated as CASSPTRTNTGELFF.

This clone was detected only once. J is TRBJ1-5 and V is TRBV7-3; D unclear. The ends were cut back, 1 base at V and 4 bases at J, with 20 bases in the middle. There are 18 residues in the CDR3. Germline CDR1 is SGHTA and CDR2 is FQGTGA. The CDR3 bases are TGTGCCAGCAGCTTAAGAGCCGAGCGGGTATTTAGGAATCAGCCCCAGCATTTT. Residues: CASSLRAERVFRNQPQHF.

The rearrangement joins TRBV29-1 to TRBJ1-2; D might be TRBD1 (5 bases). V shed 0 bases and J shed 6 bases, with 14 bases lying between them. This CDR3 is built from 14 residues. The germline gives CDR1 SQVTM, CDR2 ANQGSEA. The CDR3 nucleotides read TGCAGCGTTGAAGATCCCCCAGGGAGGGATGGCTACACCTTC. Residues: CSVEDPPGRDGYTF.

The chain joins TRBV5-4 to TRBJ1-1, with D possibly being TRBD1 (6 bases). The ends were cut back, 3 bases at V and 3 bases at J, with 12 bases in the middle. This CDR3 region has 14 residues. The germline V gene has CDR1 SGHNT and CDR2 YYREEE (reference sequence). CDR3 sequence reads: CASSYQTGYTEAFF. The CDR3 region has the DNA TGTGCCAGCAGCTACCAGACAGGATACACTGAAGCTTTCTTT.

The chain has TRBV2 and TRBJ1-5, with 8 nucleotides matching TRBD1. Germline V lookup: CDR1 SNHLY, CDR2 FYNNEI. The CDR3 runs to 13 residues. Losses at the gene ends were 6 bases for V and 6 bases for J; bases not matched to a gene: 4. The DNA of the CDR3 is TGTGCCAGCAGGGACAGGGAACCTCAGCCCCAGCATTTT. Protein: CASRDREPQPQHF. The variable domain in full, completed from reference TRBV2 and TRBJ1-5, reads EPEVTQTPSHQVTQMGQEVILRCVPISNHLYFYWYRQILGQKVEFLVSFYNNEISEKSEIFDDQFSVERPDGSNFTLKIRSTKLEDSAMYFCASRDREPQPQHFGDGTRLSIL.

The chain recombines TRBV6-5 with TRBJ1-1, with a possible D match to TRBD1 (6 bases). Trimming cost V 8 bases and J 1 base, with 8 bases left between them. Germline V gene lookup returns CDR1 MNHEY and CDR2 SVGAGI. The CDR3 runs 12 residues. CDR3: CASGGQNTEAFF. The DNA of the CDR3 is TGTGCCAGCGGGGGACAGAACACTGAAGCTTTCTTT.

This clone appeared a single time. V usage is TRBV3-1 (or the pseudogene TRBV3-2) and J usage is TRBJ2-2; perhaps TRBD2 as D (6 bases). Trimming left V 3 bases short and J 0 bases short, with 11 bases between. The CDR3 consists of 16 residues. The germline gives CDR1 LGHDT, CDR2 YNNKEL (reference sequence). CDR3 sequence (DNA): TGTGCCAGCAGCCAGGAGCGGGCCCCGAACACCGGGGAGCTGTTTTTT. Its protein is CASSQERAPNTGELFF.

This chain joins TRBV2 and TRBJ2-7; D may be TRBD1 (6 bases). CDR1 and CDR2 from the germline V gene are SNHLY and FYNNEI. This CDR3 spans 12 amino acids. Trimming took off 6 bases at V and 4 bases at J, with 10 bases between the two ends. CDR3 bases: TGTGCCAGCAGGTCGGACAGTTACGAGCAGTACTTC. This sequence encodes CASRSDSYEQYF.

The chain carries TRBV15 and TRBJ2-7, with D maybe TRBD2 (6 bases). The CDR3 contains 15 residues. Germline V gene data show CDR1 as LNHNV and CDR2 as YYDKDF (reference sequence). Deletions cut 1 base from V and 2 bases from J, with 12 bases between. Here the CDR3 DNA reads TGTGCCACCAGCAGAGGACTAGATTCGACCTACGAGCAGTACTTC. Translating it yields CATSRGLDSTYEQYF.

This sequence joins TRBV7-2 and TRBJ2-2, with D tentatively TRBD1 (6 bases). This CDR3 comprises 16 residues. Germline loops: CDR1 SGHTA, CDR2 FQGNSA. With 4 bases removed from V and 2 bases from J, the gap between germline ends came to 14 bases. CDR3 sequence: CASSYFTGSNTGELFF. CDR3 DNA: TGTGCCAGCAGCTACTTTACAGGGTCCAACACCGGGGAGCTGTTTTTT.

The chain joins TRBV27 to TRBJ2-7, with 11 nucleotides matching TRBD2. J was trimmed by 1 base and V by 5 bases; bases with no gene match: 10. CDR1 is MNHEY, CDR2 SMNVEV, per germline (reference sequence). The CDR3 has 17 amino acids. The CDR3 nucleotides read TGTGCCAGCAGTCCTAACGGCGGACTAGCGGGTTCCTACGAGCAGTACTTC. This encodes CASSPNGGLAGSYEQYF.

The V call is TRBV28, the J call TRBJ1-5, with no clear D. Germline loops: CDR1 MDHEN, CDR2 SYDVKM. V was shortened by 4 bases and J by 0 bases, with 19 bases between the two germline ends. The CDR3 consists of 18 residues. The CDR3 DNA reads TGTGCCAGCAGTTATAGAGGGATAGGAAGTAATAGCAATCAGCCCCAGCATTTT. It yields the protein CASSYRGIGSNSNQPQHF.

The rearrangement uses TRBV2 and TRBJ1-2, with a weak D call TRBD1 (5 bases). Trimming pared 3 bases from V and 5 bases from J, leaving 10 bases between. The germline V gene has CDR1 SNHLY and CDR2 FYNNEI. This CDR3 spans 13 amino acids. CDR3 bases: TGTGCCAGCAGTGACCAGGGAGGTTATGGCTACACCTTC. Protein: CASSDQGGYGYTF.

CDR3 sequence: CASSSKGGLAGERGQYF. In DNA, the CDR3 is TGTGCCAGCAGCTCCAAAGGCGGTCTAGCGGGAGAAAGGGGGCAGTACTTC. This sequence joins TRBV7-2 and TRBJ2-7; 10 bases are shared with TRBD2. The V gene's germline CDR1 is SGHTA and CDR2 FQGNSA. The CDR3 has 17 residues. V trimming: 4 bases; J trimming: 9 bases; junction bases outside the gene matches: 18.